These 8 T cell receptor beta chains came from one sample sequenced in a study of blood T cell repertoires in COVID-19. The table came from immunoSEQ multiplex PCR; TCRdb's copy has only in-frame clones and leaves some out. The sample shows 180,000 or so clones, around 85% of them seen only once. Sequencing was done on a sample of peripheral blood. These receptors originate from a woman older than 75 with acute or convalescent COVID-19.

There are a few counts of this clone. The chain couples TRBV15 to TRBJ2-7; a weak D match, TRBD2 (5 bases). This CDR3 is 15 amino acids long. Trimming removed 1 base from V and 7 bases from J, with 17 bases in between. Per germline, CDR1 LNHNV and CDR2 YYDKDF (reference sequence). The CDR3 spells CATSRGESFAEEQYF. The CDR3 DNA is TGTGCCACCAGCAGAGGGGAGTCCTTTGCGGAAGAGCAGTACTTC. The full variable domain, completed using reference TRBV15 and TRBJ2-7, is DAMVIQNPRYQVTQFGKPVTLSCSQTLNHNVMYWYQQKSSQAPKLLFHYYDKDFNNEADTPDNFQSRRPNTSFCFLDIRSPGLGDTAMYLCATSRGESFAEEQYFGPGTRLTVT.

The chain couples TRBV5-1 to TRBJ1-2; 7 bases agree with TRBD1. The CDR3 is made up of 14 amino acids. The germline gives CDR1 SGHRS, CDR2 YFSETQ. After removal of 4 bases from V and 0 bases from J, the junction contained 3 bases not matched to a gene. As DNA, the CDR3 is TGCGCCAGCAGCATTGGGACAGCTAACTATGGCTACACCTTC. This sequence encodes CASSIGTANYGYTF.

V gene TRBV5-1 combines with J gene TRBJ1-3; 9 bases fit TRBD1. V trimming: 3 bases; J trimming: 0 bases; junction bases outside the gene matches: 4. This CDR3 contains 16 residues. Germline CDR1 reads SGHRS; CDR2 reads YFSETQ. CDR3 coding DNA: TGCGCCAGCAGCTACGGACAGGGGAGCTCTGGAAACACCATATATTTT. Residues: CASSYGQGSSGNTIYF.

The chain is built from TRBV19 and TRBJ2-1, with 8 bases matching TRBD2. The V gene end was trimmed by 7 bases and the J gene end by 6 bases; junction bases not matched to a gene: 5. Germline V gene sequence: CDR1 LNHDA, CDR2 SQIVND (reference sequence). The CDR3 sequence is 13 residues long. CDR3 nucleotide sequence: TGTGCCAGTATGCGGGAGGCACCCAATGAGCAGTTCTTC. It is translated as CASMREAPNEQFF.

The chain couples TRBV5-1 to TRBJ1-4; the D gene is possibly TRBD1 (5 bases). Germline V CDR1 and CDR2: SGHRS, YFSETQ. This CDR3 has 15 residues. The V end lost 0 bases, the J end lost 4 bases, and 10 bases lay between the germline ends. The CDR3 region has the DNA TGCGCCAGCAGCTTGGGTTTGGGGGGTAATGAAAAACTGTTTTTT. The encoded protein is CASSLGLGGNEKLFF.

The rearrangement uses TRBV5-1 and TRBJ1-1; weak D call: TRBD1 (5 bases). Trimming removed 0 bases from V and 5 bases from J, with 14 bases in between. Germline CDR1 is SGHRS and CDR2 is YFSETQ. This CDR3 has 15 residues. Here the CDR3 reads CASSLAGGRETEAFF. DNA of the CDR3: TGCGCCAGCAGCTTGGCCGGGGGAAGGGAAACTGAAGCTTTCTTT.

This clone occurred many times. This chain joins TRBV19 and TRBJ2-7; no firm D call. CDR1 is LNHDA and CDR2 is SQIVND in the germline V gene (reference sequence). Trimming removed 3 bases at V and 0 bases at J, with 6 bases between. This CDR3 comprises 13 residues. The chain's CDR3 is CASSMYSSYEQYF. For the CDR3, the DNA is TGTGCCAGTAGTATGTACAGCTCCTACGAGCAGTACTTC.

The rearrangement links TRBV6-6 to TRBJ2-2; 9 positions match TRBD1. V was pared by 9 bases and J by 6 bases, with 11 bases of the junction left unmatched. This CDR3 spans 15 amino acids. CDR1 MNHNY and CDR2 SVGAGI come from the germline V gene (reference sequence). CDR3 bases: TGTGCCAGTCCCGGGACAGGGAATAGAGCCGGGGAGCTGTTTTTT. Its protein is CASPGTGNRAGELFF.